The 25 T cell receptor beta chains below were found in one sample sequenced in a study of blood T cells in healthy people across ages. The use of a sample-barcoded 5' primer and a J-beta primer mix characterized a second PCR of roughly 6 to 11 cycles. From the 5' RACE reads, TCRdb called clonotypes with MiXCR, one entry per CDR3 protein. The table shows hundreds of thousands of distinct CDR3 sequences, with 48% occurring only once. Sequencing input: blood. The receptors come from a man aged 25 to 40 in good health.

As regards this clonotype: One end of the junction is discordant with germline, which a read error may explain. The rearrangement links TRBV24-1 to TRBJ2-1; no clear D gene. CDR1 and CDR2 (germline): KGHDR, SFDVKD. The length of the CDR3 is 11 residues. This CDR3 reads CATSDYNEQFF. CDR3 in DNA: TGTGCCACCAGTGATTATAATGAACAGTTCTTC.

The chain recombines TRBV10-3 with TRBJ1-2, with D possibly TRBD1 on 6 matching bases. V was clipped by 10 bases and J by 6 bases, with 12 bases between them. The CDR3 is 11 amino acids. Germline CDR1 is ENHRY and CDR2 is SYGVKD. CDR3: CATSEGDGYTF. Here the CDR3 DNA reads TGTGCCACCTCGGAGGGGGATGGCTACACCTTC.

This clonotype was found a few times. The chain couples TRBV28 to TRBJ2-1, with D possibly TRBD2 on 6 matching bases. Trimming took 5 bases from V and 3 from J, leaving 17 bases between them. The CDR3 has 16 residues. CDR1 and CDR2 (germline): MDHEN, SYDVKM. The CDR3 sequence: CASSPSGGTNYNEQFF. In DNA form, the CDR3 reads TGTGCCAGCAGTCCGTCCGGAGGGACCAACTACAATGAGCAGTTCTTC.

The chain carries TRBV5-1 and TRBJ2-7; 7 bases are a match to TRBD2. CDR1 and CDR2 from the germline V gene are SGHRS and YFSETQ. The CDR3 spans 16 residues. Trimming cost V 6 bases and J 6 bases; bases outside gene matches: 18. The CDR3 protein is CASTVGGSSGHGEQYF. For the CDR3, the DNA is TGCGCCAGCACGGTCGGGGGGTCTAGCGGCCATGGCGAGCAGTACTTC.

In this sample, this clonotype turned up a few times. This chain uses TRBV9 with TRBJ1-2; D unclear. Trimming removed 3 bases from V and 8 bases from J, with 17 bases in between. This CDR3 has 14 residues. Germline CDR1 reads SGDLS; CDR2 reads YYNGEE. The CDR3 loop reads CASSGNLHNKGYTF. As DNA, the CDR3 is TGTGCCAGCAGCGGGAACCTCCATAACAAGGGCTACACCTTC.

The CDR3, as DNA: TGTGCCAGCAGTTTAGCGTTCCTGTACAATGAGCAGTTCTTC. Residues: CASSLAFLYNEQFF. V is TRBV12-3 or TRBV12-4 and J is TRBJ2-1; D remains unclear. This CDR3 has 14 residues. Trimming removed 0 bases at V and 4 bases at J, with 7 bases between.

This clonotype was picked up a small number of times. This sequence joins TRBV4-2 and TRBJ1-3; D possibly corresponds to TRBD1 (6 bases). CDR1 is LGHNA, CDR2 YNFKEQ, per germline. The CDR3 is 15 residues long. Trimming cost V 1 base and J 2 bases, with 9 bases left between them. CDR3 residues: CASSQGAGAGNTIYF. CDR3 coding DNA: TGTGCCAGCAGCCAAGGAGCAGGGGCTGGAAACACCATATATTTT.

The chain employs TRBV4-1 and TRBJ1-1; 9 bases are shared with TRBD1. CDR3 length: 16 residues. Unmatched junction bases numbered 7, after V lost 4 bases and J lost 1 base. CDR1 and CDR2 (germline): MGHRA, YSYEKL. CDR3 nucleotide sequence: TGCGCCAGCAGCCGATCGACAGGGGGATCGAACACTGAAGCTTTCTTT. Protein: CASSRSTGGSNTEAFF.

The V call is TRBV4-3, the J call TRBJ2-7; D unresolved. The better agreement between TRBJ2-5 and the DNA end casts doubt on the J call. The germline V gene has CDR1 LGHNA and CDR2 YSLEER. This CDR3 has 15 amino acids. The CDR3 region has the DNA TGCGCCAGCAGTCAGCACATGCGTAGTGAAGAGACCCAGTACTTC. Its protein product is CASSQHMRSEETQYF.

The genes are TRBV14 and TRBJ2-5; 8 nucleotides align to TRBD2. CDR1 SGHDN and CDR2 FVKESK come from the germline V gene. The V segment lost 1 base and the J segment 3 bases; nucleotides outside the gene matches: 10. The CDR3 loop spans 17 amino acids. Here the CDR3 reads CASSQGELAVREETQYF. The CDR3 bases are TGTGCCAGCAGCCAAGGCGAACTAGCGGTCCGTGAAGAGACCCAGTACTTC. Full variable domain (outside the CDR3, taken from reference TRBV14 and TRBJ2-5): EAGVTQFPSHSVIEKGQTVTLRCDPISGHDNLYWYRRVMGKEIKFLLHFVKESKQDESGMPNNRFLAERTGGTYSTLKVQPAELEDSGVYFCASSQGELAVREETQYFGPGTRLLVL.

This clonotype was seen only a few times. The chain recombines TRBV6-1 with TRBJ2-1; 7 bases fit TRBD1. The CDR3 is 14 residues long. V lost 6 bases, J lost 6 bases, and 8 bases stayed unmatched. Germline values: CDR1 MNHNS, CDR2 SASEGT. The CDR3: CASRLRDSLNEQFF. The CDR3 nucleotides read TGTGCCAGCAGGCTTAGGGACAGTCTCAATGAGCAGTTCTTC.

The chain links TRBV6-2 or TRBV6-3 to TRBJ1-2; D not resolved. V gave up 4 bases and J gave up 7 bases, with 7 bases separating them. CDR3 length equals 11 residues. Germline CDR1 reads MNHEY; CDR2 reads SVGEGT. CDR3 region: CASSSVRGYTF. The CDR3 nucleotides are TGTGCCAGCAGTTCGGTCCGTGGCTACACCTTC.

The chain carries TRBV27 and TRBJ2-3; maybe TRBD1 (6 bases). The V and J ends lost 6 bases and 0 bases respectively, with 16 bases between them. Per germline, CDR1 MNHEY and CDR2 SMNVEV (reference sequence). The CDR3 runs to 16 residues. In nucleotides, the CDR3 is TGTGCCAGCAGCTTTACCCCAGGGGCTAGCACAGATACGCAGTATTTT. As protein: CASSFTPGASTDTQYF.

This clonotype was detected a few times. The chain has TRBV5-8 and TRBJ1-1, with D perhaps TRBD1 (5 bases). In germline, CDR1 is SGHTS, CDR2 YDEGEE. V lost 3 bases, J lost 0 bases, and 9 bases lay in between. CDR3 length equals 14 residues. This CDR3 is CASSWGYMNTEAFF. CDR3 bases: TGTGCCAGCAGCTGGGGCTACATGAACACTGAAGCTTTCTTT.

The CDR3 reads CASSERGIAYEQYF. CDR3 sequence (DNA): TGTGCCAGCAGTGAAAGGGGCATCGCCTACGAGCAGTACTTC. The chain links TRBV2 to TRBJ2-7; D is perhaps TRBD1 (5 bases). The CDR3 has 14 amino acids. Germline CDR1 is SNHLY and CDR2 is FYNNEI. Trimming took off 2 bases at V and 2 bases at J, with 10 bases between the two ends.

The gene calls are TRBV27 and TRBJ2-1; possibly TRBD1 or TRBD2 for D (5 bases each). The CDR3 is made up of 17 amino acids. The germline gives CDR1 MNHEY, CDR2 SMNVEV (reference sequence). V was trimmed by 6 bases and J by 5 bases, leaving 23 bases between them. This CDR3 reads CASRPSTATVGDNEQFF. CDR3 sequence (DNA): TGTGCCAGCAGACCATCGACAGCCACAGTGGGGGACAATGAGCAGTTCTTC.

The V gene is TRBV20-1, the J gene TRBJ2-2, with a possible D match to TRBD1 (5 bases). The CDR3 loop spans 16 amino acids. With 1 base removed from V and 0 bases from J, the gap between germline ends came to 12 bases. Germline values: CDR1 DFQATT, CDR2 SNEGSKA (reference sequence). CDR3 in amino acids: CSARASGKANTGELFF. CDR3 in DNA: TGCAGTGCTAGAGCGTCAGGGAAGGCGAACACCGGGGAGCTGTTTTTT.

This clonotype was observed a few times. The chain has TRBV7-2 and TRBJ1-5, with D unresolved. The CDR3 is made up of 15 amino acids. V was cut by 1 base and J by 7 bases, with 14 bases left in between. Germline CDR1 SGHTA, CDR2 FQGNSA. CDR3 sequence (DNA): TGTGCCAGCAGCTTAGGGCTGTGGGGTGGGCAGCCCCAGCATTTT. Translation: CASSLGLWGGQPQHF. The full variable domain, completed using reference TRBV7-2 and TRBJ1-5, is GAGVSQSPSNKVTEKGKDVELRCDPISGHTALYWYRQSLGQGLEFLIYFQGNSAPDKSGLPSDRFSAERTGGSVSTLTIQRTQQEDSAVYLCASSLGLWGGQPQHFGDGTRLSIL.

The gene calls are TRBV4-2 and TRBJ1-5; no definite D call. CDR3 size: 14 residues. Deletions cut 1 base from V and 7 bases from J, with 11 bases between. Germline CDR1 reads LGHNA; CDR2 reads YNFKEQ. CDR3 DNA: TGTGCCAGCAGCCAAGGCGAGGGATTACAGCCCCAGCATTTT. Translated: CASSQGEGLQPQHF.

This clonotype has only one observation. CDR3 sequence: CASTRTGYEDTQYF. The CDR3 DNA reads as TGTGCCAGCACCCGGACAGGGTACGAAGATACGCAGTATTTT. This chain joins TRBV27 and TRBJ2-3; 8 bases fit TRBD1. This CDR3 contains 14 residues. V was clipped by 7 bases and J by 5 bases; unmatched bases: 8. CDR1 is MNHEY and CDR2 is SMNVEV in the germline V gene (reference sequence).

There are a few counts of this clonotype. The V gene is TRBV5-1, the J gene TRBJ2-7; D remains ambiguous. This CDR3 has 14 amino acids. Trimming stripped 1 base from V and 2 bases from J, with 10 bases between. Germline lookup yields CDR1 SGHRS and CDR2 YFSETQ. CDR3 loop: CASSLWQATYEQYF. The CDR3 nucleotides are TGCGCCAGCAGCTTGTGGCAGGCAACCTACGAGCAGTACTTC.

The rearrangement uses TRBV9 and TRBJ2-3, with TRBD2 matching 9 bases. Germline CDR1 is SGDLS and CDR2 is YYNGEE. The CDR3 runs 20 residues. With V trimmed by 0 bases and J by 0 bases, 14 bases remained unmatched. In DNA, the CDR3 is TGTGCCAGCAGCGTAGCGCCAGCGGGGGGTAGGATCACTAGCACAGATACGCAGTATTTT. This gives the protein CASSVAPAGGRITSTDTQYF.

V is TRBV12-1 and J is TRBJ1-2; the table's D call, TRBD1, was not checked against the DNA. TRBV12-1 is classified as a pseudogene. The CDR3 consists of 16 residues. CDR3 nucleotides: TGTGCCAGCAGCACGCTCCGGGACAGGCGTGTATTTGGCTACACCTTC. It specifies CASSTLRDRRVFGYTF.

This clonotype was recorded a few times. CDR3 loop: CASSPPGLGARTDTQYF. The CDR3, as DNA: TGTGCCAGCAGCCCCCCAGGACTAGGGGCGAGAACAGATACGCAGTATTTT. The gene calls are TRBV9 and TRBJ2-3; 7 nucleotides align to TRBD2. CDR3 size: 17 residues. Per the germline V gene, CDR1 is SGDLS and CDR2 is YYNGEE. J was trimmed by 3 bases and V by 4 bases; bases with no gene match: 14.

This CDR3 reads CASSVGQGARELFF. CDR3 DNA sequence: TGTGCCAGCAGCGTCGGGCAGGGGGCCCGGGAGCTGTTTTTT. This chain uses TRBV9 with TRBJ2-2, with 8 bases identical to TRBD1. V gave up 2 bases and J gave up 9 bases; unmatched junction bases: 6. This CDR3 has 14 residues. Germline-derived CDR1 and CDR2 are SGDLS and YYNGEE.